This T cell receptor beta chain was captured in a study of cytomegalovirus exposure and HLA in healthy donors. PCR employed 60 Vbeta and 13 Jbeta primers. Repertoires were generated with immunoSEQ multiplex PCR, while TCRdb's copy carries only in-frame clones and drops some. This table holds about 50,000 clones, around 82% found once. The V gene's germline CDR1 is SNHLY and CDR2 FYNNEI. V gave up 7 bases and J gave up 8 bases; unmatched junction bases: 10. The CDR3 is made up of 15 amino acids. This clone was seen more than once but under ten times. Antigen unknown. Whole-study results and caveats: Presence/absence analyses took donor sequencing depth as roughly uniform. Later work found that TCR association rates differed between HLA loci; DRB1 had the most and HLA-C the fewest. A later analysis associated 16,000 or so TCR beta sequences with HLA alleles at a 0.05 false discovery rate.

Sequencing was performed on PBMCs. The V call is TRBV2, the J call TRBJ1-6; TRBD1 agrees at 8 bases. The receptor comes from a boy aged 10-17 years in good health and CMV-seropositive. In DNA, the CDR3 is TGTGCCAGCAATCCGACAGGGGACGGGTATTCACCCCTCCACTTT. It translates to CASNPTGDGYSPLHF. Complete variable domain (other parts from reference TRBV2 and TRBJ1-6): EPEVTQTPSHQVTQMGQEVILRCVPISNHLYFYWYRQILGQKVEFLVSFYNNEISEKSEIFDDQFSVERPDGSNFTLKIRSTKLEDSAMYFCASNPTGDGYSPLHFGNGTRLTVT.